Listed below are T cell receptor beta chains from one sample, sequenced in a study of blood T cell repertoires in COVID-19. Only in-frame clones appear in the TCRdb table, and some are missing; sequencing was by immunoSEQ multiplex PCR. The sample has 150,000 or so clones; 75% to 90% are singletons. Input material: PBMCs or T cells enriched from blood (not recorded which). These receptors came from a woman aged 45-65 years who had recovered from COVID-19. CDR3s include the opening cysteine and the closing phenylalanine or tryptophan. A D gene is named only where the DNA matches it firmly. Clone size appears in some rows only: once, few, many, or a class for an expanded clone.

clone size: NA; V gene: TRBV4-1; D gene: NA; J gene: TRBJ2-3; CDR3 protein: CASSQDRTGASYTDTQYF; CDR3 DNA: TGCGCCAGCAGCCAAGATAGGACGGGAGCCTCATATACAGATACGCAGTATTTT
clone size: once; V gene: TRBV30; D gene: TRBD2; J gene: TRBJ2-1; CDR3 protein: CAWSVPGGPFF; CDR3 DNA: TGTGCCTGGAGTGTACCGGGGGGTCCGTTCTTC
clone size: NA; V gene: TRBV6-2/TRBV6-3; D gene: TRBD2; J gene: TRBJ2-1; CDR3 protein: CASSRAGVGNEQFF; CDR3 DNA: TGTGCCAGCAGTCGAGCGGGAGTGGGCAATGAGCAGTTCTTC
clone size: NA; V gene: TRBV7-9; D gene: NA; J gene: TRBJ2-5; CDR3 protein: CASSYGGETQYF; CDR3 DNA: TGTGCCAGCAGCTACGGTGGAGAGACCCAGTACTTC
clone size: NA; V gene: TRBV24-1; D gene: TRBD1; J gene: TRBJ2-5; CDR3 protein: CATSAGGTGEQETQYF; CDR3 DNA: TGTGCCACCAGTGCCGGAGGGACAGGGGAGCAAGAGACCCAGTACTTC
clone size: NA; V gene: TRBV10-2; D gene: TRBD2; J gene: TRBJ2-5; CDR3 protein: CASSDSGLARETQYF; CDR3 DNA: TGCGCCAGCAGTGACTCGGGACTAGCTAGGGAGACCCAGTACTTC
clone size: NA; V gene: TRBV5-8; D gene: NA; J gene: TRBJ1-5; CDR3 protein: CASSPRRGDQPQHF; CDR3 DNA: TGTGCCAGCAGCCCCCGACGGGGGGATCAGCCCCAGCATTTT
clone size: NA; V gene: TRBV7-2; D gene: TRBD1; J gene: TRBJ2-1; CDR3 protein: CASSFPDRGGEQFF; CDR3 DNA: TGTGCCAGCAGCTTCCCGGACAGGGGGGGTGAGCAGTTCTTC
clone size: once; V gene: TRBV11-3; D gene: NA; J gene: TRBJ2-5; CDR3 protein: CASSLEWTGKLETQYF; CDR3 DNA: TGTGCCAGCAGCTTAGAGTGGACGGGAAAGCTGGAGACCCAGTACTTC
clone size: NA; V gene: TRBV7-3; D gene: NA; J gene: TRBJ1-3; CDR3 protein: CASSSNQQGSGNTIYF; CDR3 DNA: TGTGCCAGCAGCTCTAACCAACAGGGATCCGGAAACACCATATATTTT